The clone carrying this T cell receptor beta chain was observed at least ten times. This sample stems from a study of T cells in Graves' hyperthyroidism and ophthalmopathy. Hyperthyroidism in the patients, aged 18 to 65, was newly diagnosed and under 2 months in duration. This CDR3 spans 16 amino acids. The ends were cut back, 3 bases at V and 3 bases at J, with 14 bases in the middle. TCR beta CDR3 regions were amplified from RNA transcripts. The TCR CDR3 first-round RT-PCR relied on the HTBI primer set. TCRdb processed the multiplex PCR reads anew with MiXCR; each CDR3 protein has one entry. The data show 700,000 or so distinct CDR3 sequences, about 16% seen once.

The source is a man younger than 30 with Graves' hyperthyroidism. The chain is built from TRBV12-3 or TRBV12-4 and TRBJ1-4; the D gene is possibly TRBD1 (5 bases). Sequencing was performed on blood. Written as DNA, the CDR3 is TGTGCCAGCAGTTTTCGCAGGGAGCCTCCTAATGAAAAACTGTTTTTT. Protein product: CASSFRREPPNEKLFF.